Listed here are 20 T cell receptor beta chains from one sample, sequenced in a study of PD-1 blockade in classical Hodgkin lymphoma. Sequencing was performed with immunoSEQ multiplex PCR; in TCRdb, only in-frame clones are kept and a portion is missing. This table holds some 100,000 clones, more than 90% found once. Each and every patient relapsed after autologous stem cell transplantation, and patients got differing brentuximab vedotin exposure. Sequenced here: peripheral blood mononuclear cells (PBMCs), sampled at baseline. The receptors come from a human donor with classical Hodgkin lymphoma.

This clone was observed once. The V and J genes are TRBV9 and TRBJ2-3, with D tentatively TRBD2 (6 bases). The germline gives CDR1 SGDLS, CDR2 YYNGEE. This CDR3 spans 15 amino acids. The V end lost 1 base, the J end lost 3 bases, and 12 bases lay between the germline ends. The chain's CDR3 is CASSVRGRRTDTQYF. CDR3 in DNA: TGTGCCAGCAGCGTACGAGGGAGGAGGACAGATACGCAGTATTTT.

This chain joins TRBV30 and TRBJ2-3; 8 nucleotides agree with TRBD2. The CDR3 extends over 15 amino acids. In germline, CDR1 is GTSNPN, CDR2 SVGIG (reference sequence). Losses at the gene ends were 3 bases for V and 2 bases for J; bases not matched to a gene: 7. The CDR3 loop is CAWSRAGGFTDTQYF. Here the CDR3 DNA reads TGTGCCTGGAGCCGCGCGGGAGGCTTCACAGATACGCAGTATTTT.

The CDR3 protein is CSVVAGGARVTDTQYF. CDR3 DNA: TGCAGCGTTGTAGCGGGAGGGGCCCGCGTCACAGATACGCAGTATTTT. This chain joins TRBV29-1 and TRBJ2-3; 11 bases fit TRBD2. Per germline, CDR1 SQVTM and CDR2 ANQGSEA. The CDR3 is 16 amino acids. Trimming removed 4 bases from V and 2 bases from J; junction bases left unmatched: 8.

This clone was seen only a few times. The rearrangement links TRBV7-9 to TRBJ1-1; D not resolved. V lost 7 bases to trimming and J lost 1 base, with 10 bases between them. Germline CDR1 and CDR2: SEHNR and FQNEAQ (reference sequence). This CDR3 is built from 13 residues. CDR3 sequence reads: CASTQVGNTEAFF. The DNA of the CDR3 is TGTGCCAGCACCCAGGTTGGGAACACTGAAGCTTTCTTT.

For the CDR3, the DNA is TGTGCCAGCAGCTTCGCGGGAGGCCCATACTACGAGCAGTACTTC. It translates to CASSFAGGPYYEQYF. V gene TRBV7-3 combines with J gene TRBJ2-7; TRBD2 agrees at 8 bases. J gave up 3 bases and V 3 bases, and 7 bases lay outside the gene matches. The CDR3 is made up of 15 amino acids. Germline-derived CDR1 and CDR2 are SGHTA and FQGTGA.

The chain couples TRBV9 to TRBJ2-1; 10 bases are a match to TRBD2. The CDR3 totals 16 residues. The trim removed 3 bases at V and 6 bases at J, leaving 9 bases unmatched. CDR1 is SGDLS, CDR2 YYNGEE, per germline. The CDR3 region is CASSARAGGEGNEQFF. The CDR3 DNA follows: TGTGCCAGCAGCGCTCGAGCGGGAGGGGAGGGCAATGAGCAGTTCTTC.

This chain links TRBV19 with TRBJ2-1; 10 positions match TRBD1. J lost 12 bases, V lost 0 bases, and 2 bases had no gene match. Germline assignment: CDR1 LNHDA and CDR2 SQIVND (reference sequence). The CDR3 has 13 amino acids. CDR3 nucleotides: TGTGCCAGTAGTATAGACCGGGACAGGGGGCAGTTCTTC. Translation gives CASSIDRDRGQFF.

The chain combines TRBV7-9 with TRBJ2-7; D is unresolved. The CDR3 runs 14 residues. Germline V gene lookup returns CDR1 SEHNR and CDR2 FQNEAQ (reference sequence). The germline V and J ends were trimmed by 5 bases and 0 bases, with 11 bases remaining between them. CDR3 bases: TGTGCCAGCAGCCGGACGGGCAGCTCCTACGAGCAGTACTTC. Translating gives CASSRTGSSYEQYF. Based on the CDR3 plus reference TRBV7-9 and TRBJ2-7, the full variable domain is DTGVSQNPRHKITKRGQNVTFRCDPISEHNRLYWYRQTLGQGPEFLTYFQNEAQLEKSRLLSDRFSAERPKGSFSTLEIQRTEQGDSAMYLCASSRTGSSYEQYFGPGTRLTVT.

The J gene is TRBJ1-3, the V gene TRBV9; D may be TRBD1 (6 bases). The ends were cut back, 3 bases at V and 4 bases at J, with 14 bases in the middle. The germline CDR1 and CDR2 sequences are SGDLS and YYNGEE. There are 15 residues in the CDR3. Written as DNA, the CDR3 is TGTGCCAGCAGCGCAGGTGGGGGCGGAGGAAACACCATATATTTT. Protein sequence: CASSAGGGGGNTIYF.

The chain recombines TRBV5-6 with TRBJ2-1; D may correspond to TRBD1 or TRBD2 (5 bases each). V was clipped by 0 bases and J by 12 bases, with 13 bases between them. The V gene's germline CDR1 is SGHDT and CDR2 YYEEEE. This CDR3 spans 13 amino acids. The CDR3 sequence is CASSLAWDASQFF. The CDR3 DNA is TGTGCCAGCAGCTTGGCCTGGGACGCCTCGCAGTTCTTC.

For the CDR3, the DNA is TGCGCCAGCAGCTTGATGGTAGCGAGGGACTACGAGCAGTACTTC. Residues: CASSLMVARDYEQYF. This sequence joins TRBV5-1 and TRBJ2-7, with D possibly being TRBD2 (5 bases). The V and J ends lost 1 base and 3 bases respectively, with 14 bases between them. Looked up from germline, CDR1 is SGHRS and CDR2 is YFSETQ. The CDR3 contains 15 residues.

The rearrangement links TRBV6-1 to TRBJ1-5, with D maybe TRBD1 (6 bases). Germline loops: CDR1 MNHNS, CDR2 SASEGT. The CDR3 has 15 amino acids. Trimming removed 2 bases at V and 6 bases at J, with 14 bases between. DNA for the CDR3: TGTGCCAGCAGTGAAACGGGGGCCCCCTTTCAGCCCCAGCATTTT. It codes for CASSETGAPFQPQHF.

This clone is a singleton in its sample. The chain couples TRBV10-3 to TRBJ1-5; TRBD1 matches 8 bases. This CDR3 comprises 16 residues. CDR1 is ENHRY, CDR2 SYGVKD, per germline. The trim removed 0 bases at V and 7 bases at J, leaving 8 bases unmatched. CDR3 region: CAISESAGGAGQPQHF. CDR3 nucleotide sequence: TGTGCCATCAGTGAGTCTGCAGGGGGCGCGGGGCAGCCCCAGCATTTT.

This sequence joins TRBV30 and TRBJ2-7; D uncertain. The germline V gene encodes CDR1 GTSNPN and CDR2 SVGIG (reference sequence). Trimming shortened V by 0 bases and J by 5 bases, and 5 bases separated the two germline ends. The CDR3 has 11 amino acids. CDR3 protein: CAWSVGNEQYF. For the CDR3, the DNA is TGTGCCTGGAGTGTTGGAAACGAGCAGTACTTC.

The rearrangement links TRBV20-1 to TRBJ2-3; D ambiguous. V lost 6 bases and J 2 bases, leaving 6 bases between the germline ends. This CDR3 contains 11 residues. Germline CDR1 and CDR2: DFQATT and SNEGSKA (reference sequence). CDR3 nucleotide sequence: TGCAGTGCGAAACTCACAGATACGCAGTATTTT. Translation: CSAKLTDTQYF.

The chain is built from TRBV5-4 and TRBJ2-7; 10 nucleotides line up with TRBD1. CDR1 SGHNT and CDR2 YYREEE come from the germline V gene (reference sequence). This CDR3 contains 16 residues. J lost 5 bases, V lost 4 bases, and 12 bases had no gene match. CDR3 region: CASSLGTGTGAHEQYF. In DNA, the CDR3 is TGTGCCAGCAGCCTTGGGACCGGGACAGGGGCGCACGAGCAGTACTTC.

The chain has TRBV11-3 and TRBJ2-1; TRBD1 might be the D (6 bases). The germline gives CDR1 SGHNT, CDR2 YENEEA. There are 14 residues in the CDR3. V was cut by 4 bases and J by 10 bases, with 17 bases left in between. CDR3 DNA sequence: TGTGCCAGCAGCTCAACTACAGGGCCACGCGAGCAGTTCTTC. Encoded protein: CASSSTTGPREQFF.

The chain combines TRBV6-6 with TRBJ1-2; unclear D gene. Germline V gene lookup returns CDR1 MNHNY and CDR2 SVGAGI (reference sequence). V was trimmed by 2 bases and J by 8 bases, leaving 12 bases between them. This CDR3 region has 13 residues. The CDR3 spells CASSYDGGGGYTF. Here the CDR3 DNA reads TGTGCCAGCAGTTACGACGGCGGAGGGGGCTACACCTTC.

This clone was picked up one time. The chain uses TRBV28 and TRBJ2-1; no clear D. CDR3 length equals 12 residues. Germline assignment: CDR1 MDHEN and CDR2 SYDVKM. Trimming stripped 3 bases from V and 9 bases from J, with 9 bases between. The CDR3 is CASSFPNREQFF. The DNA for the CDR3 is TGTGCCAGCAGTTTCCCGAACCGTGAGCAGTTCTTC. The variable domain in full, with the rest retrieved from reference TRBV28 and TRBJ2-1, is DVKVTQSSRYLVKRTGEKVFLECVQDMDHENMFWYRQDPGLGLRLIYFSYDVKMKEKGDIPEGYSVSREKKERFSLILESASTNQTSMYLCASSFPNREQFFGPGTRLTVL.

The genes are TRBV28 and TRBJ1-2; D ambiguous. This CDR3 comprises 12 residues. The V gene lost 5 bases and the J gene lost 4 bases, with 8 bases spanning the gap. Germline values: CDR1 MDHEN, CDR2 SYDVKM. CDR3 in DNA: TGTGCCAGCAGTACCCGCCTCTATGGCTACACCTTC. Its protein is CASSTRLYGYTF.